This paragraph reports one TCR beta chain. Into CD45RA+ naive and CD45RA-negative memory subsets, the CD4+ cells were split. Per the germline V gene, CDR1 is GTSNPN and CDR2 is SVGIG (reference sequence). Trimming took off 2 bases at V and 0 bases at J, with 11 bases between the two ends. CDR3 length: 15 amino acids. The protocol was immunoSEQ multiplex PCR, while the TCRdb copy is restricted to in-frame clones and leaves out a portion. The sample comprises approximately 2.1 million clones, 85% to 95% of which are singletons, and about 0.41% rests with the top ten. The record originates from a study of shared clonotypes between healthy human individuals. Study-wide background: The cohort comprised a couple of women and a few men. Their ages spanned 18 to 49 years.

The chain employs TRBV30 and TRBJ1-3, with D possibly matching TRBD1 (5 bases). The sequenced sample was naive CD4+ T cells from PBMCs. Noted subset: CD45RA+ positively selected. The receptor's source is a man between 18 and 35 years old in good health. Some clones in this sample may be carry-over from other donors' samples. CDR3 loop: CAWSPGPYSGNTIYF. CDR3 DNA sequence: TGTGCCTGGAGTCCGGGGCCCTACTCTGGAAACACCATATATTTT.